Included here is one T cell receptor beta chain sequence, with context. Methods used by the authors: Reference gene primer amplification in the assay estimated nucleated cell counts. Sequenced by immunoSEQ multiplex PCR; TCRdb stores in-frame clones only, minus some. V and J calls plus clone size are reproduced from that table; the DNA served to infer D and trimming. This table holds about 420,000 clones, roughly 90% found once. This record belongs to a study of blood T cell repertoires in COVID-19. About the study: There were acute and convalescent COVID-19 samples, and they came from the United States, Italy and Spain. Sample material is recorded as cDNA or gDNA derived from T cells, B-cell-depleted T cells, or PBMCs.

During active infection, Seattle patients enrolled and were then monitored through disease. Germline V gene sequence: CDR1 SGHKS, CDR2 YYEKEE (reference sequence). V trimming: 5 bases; J trimming: 9 bases; junction bases outside the gene matches: 14. This CDR3 has 15 residues. Sequenced sample: peripheral blood. This TCR was recovered from a man aged 18 to 35 with COVID-19, enrolled during active disease. The gene calls are TRBV5-5 and TRBJ2-1; 7 bases fit TRBD2. The CDR3 DNA is TGTGCCAGCAGTTTTGGAGTGAGCGGGGACGGTGAGCAGTTCTTC. It encodes CASSFGVSGDGEQFF. The full variable domain, rest sourced from reference TRBV5-5 and TRBJ2-1, is DAGVTQSPTHLIKTRGQQVTLRCSPISGHKSVSWYQQVLGQGPQFIFQYYEKEERGRGNFPDRFSARQFPNYSSELNVNALLLGDSALYLCASSFGVSGDGEQFFGPGTRLTVL.